One sample yielded the 5 T cell receptor beta chains listed below, sequenced in a study of response to subunit inactivated influenza vaccine. Each CDR3 protein gets one entry after TCRdb re-called the RT-PCR reads with MiXCR. The table includes around 750,000 distinct CDR3 sequences, 21% detected once. Sample: PBMCs from blood, taken roughly 5 days after vaccination. Receptors were obtained from a man aged 50-59 years who received an inactivated influenza vaccine.

The table lists this clonotype with a count of one. The chain is built from TRBV10-3 and TRBJ2-7, with D tentatively TRBD2 (6 bases). Trimming took 0 bases from V and 6 from J, leaving 6 bases between them. This CDR3 contains 12 residues. Germline loops: CDR1 ENHRY, CDR2 SYGVKD. This CDR3 reads CAISESEGEQYF. The CDR3 DNA reads TGTGCCATCAGTGAGTCGGAGGGCGAGCAGTACTTC.

The V and J genes are TRBV5-1 and TRBJ2-1; possible D gene TRBD1, 6 bases. Germline CDR1 is SGHRS and CDR2 is YFSETQ. V was pared by 8 bases and J by 0 bases, with 21 bases between. The CDR3 runs 17 residues. CDR3 DNA: TGCGCCAGTTCTCCCTCAGGGGCCAGGAGCTCCTACAATGAGCAGTTCTTC. Its protein product is CASSPSGARSSYNEQFF.

The rearrangement links TRBV5-1 to TRBJ2-3; D is ambiguous. The CDR3 length is 15 residues. Germline V gene data show CDR1 as SGHRS and CDR2 as YFSETQ. V lost 4 bases and J 1 base, leaving 13 bases between the germline ends. CDR3 DNA: TGCGCCAGCAGCCGTAGACTCTCCCGCACAGATACGCAGTATTTT. Translation gives CASSRRLSRTDTQYF. The full variable domain, rest sourced from reference TRBV5-1 and TRBJ2-3, is KAGVTQTPRYLIKTRGQQVTLSCSPISGHRSVSWYQQTPGQGLQFLFEYFSETQRNKGNFPGRFSGRQFSNSRSEMNVSTLELGDSALYLCASSRRLSRTDTQYFGPGTRLTVL.

In its sample, this clonotype was seen a few times. The CDR3 here is CASSAGTGNVYEQYF. The CDR3 DNA sequence: TGCGCCAGCAGTGCCGGGACAGGGAATGTGTACGAGCAGTACTTC. This chain connects TRBV10-2 to TRBJ2-7; TRBD1 matches at 9 bases. The CDR3 extends over 15 amino acids. Germline CDR1 is WSHSY and CDR2 is SAAADI. Trimming cost V 4 bases and J 4 bases; bases outside gene matches: 8.

The chain combines TRBV20-1 with TRBJ2-7; D gene uncertain. Trimming shortened V by 3 bases and J by 3 bases, and 18 bases separated the two germline ends. The CDR3 consists of 15 residues. The germline CDR1 and CDR2 sequences are DFQATT and SNEGSKA (reference sequence). The CDR3 DNA is TGCAGTGCTAGGGACCGGATGGGGAAACACTACGAGCAGTACTTC. Protein sequence: CSARDRMGKHYEQYF.